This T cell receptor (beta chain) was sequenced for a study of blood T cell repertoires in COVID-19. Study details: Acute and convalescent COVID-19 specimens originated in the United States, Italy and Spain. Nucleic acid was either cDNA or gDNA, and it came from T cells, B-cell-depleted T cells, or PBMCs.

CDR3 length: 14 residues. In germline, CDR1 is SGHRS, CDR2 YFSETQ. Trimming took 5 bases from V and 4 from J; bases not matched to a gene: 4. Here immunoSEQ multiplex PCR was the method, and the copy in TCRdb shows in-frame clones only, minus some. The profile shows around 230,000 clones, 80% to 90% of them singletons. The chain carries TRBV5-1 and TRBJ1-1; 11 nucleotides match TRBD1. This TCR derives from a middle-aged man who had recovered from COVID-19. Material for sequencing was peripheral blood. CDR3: CASRPGTGGTEAFF. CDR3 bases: TGCGCCAGCAGACCCGGGACAGGGGGCACTGAAGCTTTCTTT. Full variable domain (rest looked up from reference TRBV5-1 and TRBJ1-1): KAGVTQTPRYLIKTRGQQVTLSCSPISGHRSVSWYQQTPGQGLQFLFEYFSETQRNKGNFPGRFSGRQFSNSRSEMNVSTLELGDSALYLCASRPGTGGTEAFFGQGTRLTVV.